This TCR beta chain was captured in a study of naive and memory T cell subsets. Both TRBC1 and TRBC2 were covered by a beta constant-region primer of two equimolar oligonucleotides. Four rounds of PCR amplified the ligated cDNA using nested alpha and beta constant-region primers plus SP2. Via MiXCR, TCRdb re-called the UMI-ligation and nested PCR reads, giving one row per CDR3 protein. The repertoire includes about 120,000 distinct CDR3 sequences, just over 35% of them detected once, and approximately 0.9% sits in the top ten. Whole-study results and caveats: Over 85% of naive TCR sequences appeared only once, unlike memory subsets.

On this clonotype: The antigen is undetermined.

Material: central memory CD4+ T cells from blood. This clonotype was sampled from a human donor in good health.

The CDR3 here is CASSSTRTSGRGKQYF. The CDR3 DNA reads TGTGCCAGCAGTTCCACCCGGACTAGCGGGAGGGGGAAGCAGTACTTC. The genes are TRBV6-2 or TRBV6-3 and TRBJ2-7, with 15 bases that match TRBD2. Unmatched junction bases numbered 9, after V lost 4 bases and J lost 8 bases. The CDR3 covers 16 residues. Germline assignment: CDR1 MNHEY and CDR2 SVGEGT.